These T cell receptor beta chains were read from a single sample in a study of shared clonotypes between healthy human individuals. The protocol was immunoSEQ multiplex PCR, while the TCRdb copy is restricted to in-frame clones and leaves out a portion. The data show roughly 2.2 million clones, around 90% seen once. Material: naive CD4+ T cells from PBMCs. These receptors all come from a man aged 18 to 35 in good health. Some clones in this sample may be carry-over from other donors' samples. Both conserved end residues are part of each CDR3. Each record gives: CDR3 DNA, CDR3 protein, clone size, V gene, J gene, D gene. The D gene is left open where the match is weak. Not all rows give a size; the values are once, few, many and, for expanded clones, a class.

TGCGCCAGCAGCTTGGCCGGGGACGAGCAGTACTTC	CASSLAGDEQYF	once	TRBV5-1	TRBJ2-7	.
TGTGCCAGCGCCCGAAGGAACGTCGCCTATGGCTACACCTTC	CASARRNVAYGYTF	.	TRBV9	TRBJ1-2	.
TGTGCCAGCGGAACCCGGGCGGGGGAGACCCAGTACTTC	CASGTRAGETQYF	.	TRBV7-3	TRBJ2-5	.
TGTGCCAGCAGCTCCCTTGGGGGCACAACTAATGAAAAACTGTTTTTT	CASSSLGGTTNEKLFF	.	TRBV9	TRBJ1-4	.
TGTGCCATCAGAAGCAGGGCTAATGAAAAACTGTTTTTT	CAIRSRANEKLFF	.	TRBV10-3	TRBJ1-4	.
TGTGCCAGTAGTCACGGCTTTAATCAGCCCCAGCATTTT	CASSHGFNQPQHF	.	TRBV19	TRBJ1-5	.
TGTGCCAGCAGCTTGGGGCAGGGGTTCACCGGGGAGCTGTTTTTT	CASSLGQGFTGELFF	.	TRBV5-4	TRBJ2-2	.
TGTGCCAGCAGCTTAGGTACGGGCAGGGGATCCAATCAGCCCCAGCATTTT	CASSLGTGRGSNQPQHF	.	TRBV11-2	TRBJ1-5	.
TGCAGCGTTGCGGCTAGCGGGAGTGCAGATACGCAGTATTTT	CSVAASGSADTQYF	few	TRBV29-1	TRBJ2-3	TRBD2
TGTGCCAGCAGTCAAACCGGGACTAGCCCCTACGAGCAGTACTTC	CASSQTGTSPYEQYF	.	TRBV11-2	TRBJ2-7	TRBD2
TGTGCCAGCTCAACAGGGGAGAGGCCCCAGCATTTT	CASSTGERPQHF	.	TRBV2	TRBJ1-5	TRBD1
TGTGCCAGCAGTCCCCCCCCCGGACAGGGCATACAGCCCCAGCATTTT	CASSPPPGQGIQPQHF	.	TRBV28	TRBJ1-5	TRBD1
TGTGCCAGTCTTAATGAAAAACTGTTTTTT	CASLNEKLFF	.	TRBV2	TRBJ1-4	.
TGTGCCTGGAGTGTAGTGGGCAGTCCCATGAACACTGAAGCTTTCTTT	CAWSVVGSPMNTEAFF	.	TRBV30	TRBJ1-1	.
TGTGCCAGCAGCCACCGGGTAGGGTCCCACGAGCAGTACTTC	CASSHRVGSHEQYF	.	TRBV6-6	TRBJ2-7	.
TGTGCCAGCAGCTTCTCCCCGACCGGACCGCTTCATGAAAAACTGTTTTTT	CASSFSPTGPLHEKLFF	.	TRBV7-3	TRBJ1-4	.
TGTGCCAGCAGCCCCCCAGGAATGAACATTCAGTACTTC	CASSPPGMNIQYF	once	TRBV28	TRBJ2-4	.
TGCGCCAGCAGCCAATCCGACAGGGTCGAGACCCAGTACTTC	CASSQSDRVETQYF	.	TRBV4-1	TRBJ2-5	TRBD1
TGTGCCGGGAGGGTAGGATTTAGCACAGATACGCAGTATTTT	CAGRVGFSTDTQYF	.	TRBV30	TRBJ2-3	TRBD2
TGCGCCAGCAGTCCCGGAGTTGAGGATGAGCAGTTCTTC	CASSPGVEDEQFF	.	TRBV5-1	TRBJ2-1	.
TGTGCCGCCCGGGCCGCCGGAGATACGCAGTATTTT	CAARAAGDTQYF	.	TRBV27	TRBJ2-3	.
TGTGCCAGCAGCTTAGAGGGTTACGAGCAGTACTTC	CASSLEGYEQYF	.	TRBV11-3	TRBJ2-7	.
TGTGCCAGCAGTTTAGACGGGGAGGCCAACGTCCTGACTTTC	CASSLDGEANVLTF	once	TRBV28	TRBJ2-6	.
TGTGCCAGCAGCTTGGGGGCGACCCAGTACTTC	CASSLGATQYF	.	TRBV11-2	TRBJ2-5	.
TGTGCCAGCAGCTTGAGCGGTTCTTACACCGGGGAGCTGTTTTTT	CASSLSGSYTGELFF	.	TRBV7-8	TRBJ2-2	.
TGTGCCAGCAGTCCCTTCCTGGCCAACGTCCTGACTTTC	CASSPFLANVLTF	.	TRBV6-5	TRBJ2-6	.
TGTGCCAGCAGTTCCCAGCCCTCAACCTACGAGCAGTACTTC	CASSSQPSTYEQYF	.	TRBV6-1	TRBJ2-7	.
TGCGCCAGCAGCATCAAAAGGGGCATGAACACTGAAGCTTTCTTT	CASSIKRGMNTEAFF	once	TRBV5-1	TRBJ1-1	.
TGTGCCAGCAGCCGCCCCGGCGGGAGGGGTTACAATGAGCAGTTCTTC	CASSRPGGRGYNEQFF	.	TRBV13	TRBJ2-1	TRBD2
TGTGCCAGCAGTACGCACAGGGGGACCTATGGCTACACCTTC	CASSTHRGTYGYTF	.	TRBV6-5	TRBJ1-2	TRBD1
TGTGCCAGCAGTTTTAAGGGGGGGACCGGGGAGCTGTTTTTT	CASSFKGGTGELFF	.	TRBV27	TRBJ2-2	.
TGCGCCAGCAGCTTAGTGTACAGGGGGCTAGGTCGCACTGAAGCTTTCTTT	CASSLVYRGLGRTEAFF	.	TRBV5-1	TRBJ1-1	TRBD1
TGTGCCAGCAGCTCCCGGCCGGAAAAACTGTTTTTT	CASSSRPEKLFF	.	TRBV7-2	TRBJ1-4	.
TGCGCCAGCCAAAAGGGTCCAGAGAACACTGAAGCTTTCTTT	CASQKGPENTEAFF	.	TRBV4-1	TRBJ1-1	.
TGTGCCAGCAGCGCCCCCGGGACAACGACGCAGTATTTT	CASSAPGTTTQYF	.	TRBV11-3	TRBJ2-3	.
TGTGCCAGCAGTCCAGGGGGCTCAGGTCAGCCCCAGCATTTT	CASSPGGSGQPQHF	.	TRBV7-9	TRBJ1-5	TRBD1
TGTGCCAGCAGCCTCAACAGCGCAGATACGCAGTATTTT	CASSLNSADTQYF	.	TRBV7-3	TRBJ2-3	.
TGTGCCAGCACGTCCGACAGGGAGGATGGCTACACCTTC	CASTSDREDGYTF	.	TRBV2	TRBJ1-2	TRBD1
TGTGCCAGCAGTGAAACGGCAGCAGCAAATCAGCCCCAGCATTTT	CASSETAAANQPQHF	.	TRBV6-1	TRBJ1-5	.
TGTGCCAGCTCACCTTCGGGACAGAGCACAGATACGCAGTATTTT	CASSPSGQSTDTQYF	.	TRBV18	TRBJ2-3	TRBD1
TGTGCCAGCAGTTTGGGACAGGGATACAATGGCTACACCTTC	CASSLGQGYNGYTF	.	TRBV28	TRBJ1-2	TRBD1
TGTGCCAGCAGGTCGGGCCCAGGGAAGACCCAGTACTTC	CASRSGPGKTQYF	.	TRBV7-2	TRBJ2-5	.
TGTGCCAGCAGCTTAGCCCGGGCGGGTCAAACCTTCGGGAGCTACACCTTC	CASSLARAGQTFGSYTF	.	TRBV7-8	TRBJ1-2	.
TGTGCCAGCTCACCGGGCCTAGCGGGATCCTACAATGAGCAGTTCTTC	CASSPGLAGSYNEQFF	.	TRBV18	TRBJ2-1	TRBD2
TGTGCCACCAGCAGAGACAGGGGGCGATTCAACTACGAGCAGTACTTC	CATSRDRGRFNYEQYF	.	TRBV15	TRBJ2-7	TRBD1
TGTGCCAGCAGCCAATTAGGAGATACGCAGTATTTT	CASSQLGDTQYF	once	TRBV6-5	TRBJ2-3	.
TGTGCCAGCTCACTCGGACAGGGACAAGCCTACGAGCAGTACTTC	CASSLGQGQAYEQYF	once	TRBV18	TRBJ2-7	TRBD1
TGTGCCAGCAGCTTGGCCGACCGGCCCTACAATGAGCAGTTCTTC	CASSLADRPYNEQFF	.	TRBV5-4	TRBJ2-1	.
TGCGCCAGCAGCTTTACCGGGACAATCGAAAAACTGTTTTTT	CASSFTGTIEKLFF	.	TRBV5-1	TRBJ1-4	.
TGTGCCTGGAGTGTACGGAATAGCAATCAGCCCCAGCATTTT	CAWSVRNSNQPQHF	few	TRBV30	TRBJ1-5	.
TGTGCCATCAGTCGACTGGTGGACCCCGGGGAGCTGTTTTTT	CAISRLVDPGELFF	.	TRBV10-3	TRBJ2-2	.